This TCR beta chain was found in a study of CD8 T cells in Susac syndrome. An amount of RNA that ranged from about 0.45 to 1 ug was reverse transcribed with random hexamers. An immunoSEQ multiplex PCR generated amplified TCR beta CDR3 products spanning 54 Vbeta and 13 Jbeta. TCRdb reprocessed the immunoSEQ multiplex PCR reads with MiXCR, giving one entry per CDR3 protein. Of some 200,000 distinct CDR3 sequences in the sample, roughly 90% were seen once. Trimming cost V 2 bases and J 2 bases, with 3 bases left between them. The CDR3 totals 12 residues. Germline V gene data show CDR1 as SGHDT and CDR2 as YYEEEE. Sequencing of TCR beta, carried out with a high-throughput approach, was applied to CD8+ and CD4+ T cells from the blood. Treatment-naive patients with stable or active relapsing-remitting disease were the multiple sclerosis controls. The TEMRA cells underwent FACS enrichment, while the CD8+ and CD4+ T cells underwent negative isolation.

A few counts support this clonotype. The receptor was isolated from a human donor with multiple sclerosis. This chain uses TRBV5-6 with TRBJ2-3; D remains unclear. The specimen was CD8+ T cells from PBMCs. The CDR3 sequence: CASSFTTDTQYF. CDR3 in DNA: TGTGCCAGCAGCTTTACCACAGATACGCAGTATTTT.